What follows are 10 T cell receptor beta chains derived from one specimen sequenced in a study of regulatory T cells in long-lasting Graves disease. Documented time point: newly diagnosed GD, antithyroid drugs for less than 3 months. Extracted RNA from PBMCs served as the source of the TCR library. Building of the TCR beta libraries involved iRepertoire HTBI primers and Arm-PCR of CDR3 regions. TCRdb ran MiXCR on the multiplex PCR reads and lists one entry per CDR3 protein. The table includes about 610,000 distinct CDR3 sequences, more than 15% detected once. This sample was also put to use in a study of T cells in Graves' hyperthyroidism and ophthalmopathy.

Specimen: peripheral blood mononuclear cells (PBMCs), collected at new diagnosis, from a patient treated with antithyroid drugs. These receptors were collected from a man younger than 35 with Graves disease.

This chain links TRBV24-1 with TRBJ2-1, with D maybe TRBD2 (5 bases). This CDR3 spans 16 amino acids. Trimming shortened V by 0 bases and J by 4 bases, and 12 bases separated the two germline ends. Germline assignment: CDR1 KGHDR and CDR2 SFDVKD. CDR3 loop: CATSDLGGGFYNEQFF. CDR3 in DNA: TGTGCCACCAGTGATTTGGGAGGAGGCTTTTACAATGAGCAGTTCTTC.

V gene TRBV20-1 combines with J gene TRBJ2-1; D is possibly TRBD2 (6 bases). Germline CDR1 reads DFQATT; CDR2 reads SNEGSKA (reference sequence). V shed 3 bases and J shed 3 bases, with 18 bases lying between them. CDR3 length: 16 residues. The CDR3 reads CSARALRDLIYNEQFF. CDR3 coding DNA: TGCAGTGCTAGGGCGCTCCGGGACTTAATCTACAATGAGCAGTTCTTC.

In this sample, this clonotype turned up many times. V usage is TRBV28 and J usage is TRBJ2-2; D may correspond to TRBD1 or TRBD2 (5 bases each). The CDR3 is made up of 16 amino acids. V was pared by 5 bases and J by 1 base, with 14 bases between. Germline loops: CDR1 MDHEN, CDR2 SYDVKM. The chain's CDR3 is CASSATGRQNTGELFF. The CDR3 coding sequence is TGTGCCAGCAGTGCAACGGGGCGGCAGAACACCGGGGAGCTGTTTTTT.

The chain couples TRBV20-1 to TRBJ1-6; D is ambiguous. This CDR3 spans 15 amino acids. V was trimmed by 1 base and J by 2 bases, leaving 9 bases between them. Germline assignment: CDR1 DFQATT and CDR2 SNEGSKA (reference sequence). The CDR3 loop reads CSARVAGTYNSPLHF. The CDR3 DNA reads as TGCAGTGCTAGAGTAGCCGGGACCTATAATTCACCCCTCCACTTT.

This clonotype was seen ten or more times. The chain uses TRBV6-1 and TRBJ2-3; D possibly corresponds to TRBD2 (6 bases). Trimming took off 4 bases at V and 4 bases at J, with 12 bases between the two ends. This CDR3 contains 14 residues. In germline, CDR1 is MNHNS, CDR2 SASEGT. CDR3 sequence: CASSVSGVSDTQYF. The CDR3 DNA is TGTGCCAGCAGTGTCTCGGGAGTATCAGATACGCAGTATTTT.

The CDR3: CASSLRQGRNTIYF. DNA for the CDR3: TGTGCCAGCAGTTTAAGGCAGGGAAGAAACACCATATATTTT. This sequence joins TRBV12-3 or TRBV12-4 and TRBJ1-3; a possible D gene is TRBD1 (5 bases). This CDR3 is 14 amino acids long. Trimming removed 2 bases from V and 5 bases from J, with 10 bases in between.

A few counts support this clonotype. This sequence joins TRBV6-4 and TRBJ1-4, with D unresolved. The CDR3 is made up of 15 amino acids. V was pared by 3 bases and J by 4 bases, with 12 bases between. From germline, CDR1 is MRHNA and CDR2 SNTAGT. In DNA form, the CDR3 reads TGTGCCAGCAGTGAATGGGCCGAGGTTAATGAAAAACTGTTTTTT. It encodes CASSEWAEVNEKLFF.

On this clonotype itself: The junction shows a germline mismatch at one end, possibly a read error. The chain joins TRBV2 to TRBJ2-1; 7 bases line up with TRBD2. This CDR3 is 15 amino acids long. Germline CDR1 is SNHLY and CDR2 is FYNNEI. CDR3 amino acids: CASSYSGNGGDEQSF. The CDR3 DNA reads TGTGCCAGCAGTTACAGCGGGAATGGTGGCGATGAGCAGTCCTTC.

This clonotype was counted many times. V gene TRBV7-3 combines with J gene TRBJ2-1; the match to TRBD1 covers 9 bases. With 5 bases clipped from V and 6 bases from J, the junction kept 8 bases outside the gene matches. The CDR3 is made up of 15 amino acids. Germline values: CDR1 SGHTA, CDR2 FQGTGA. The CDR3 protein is CASSPRDREGNEQFF. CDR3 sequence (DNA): TGTGCCAGCAGCCCCCGGGACAGGGAGGGCAATGAGCAGTTCTTC.

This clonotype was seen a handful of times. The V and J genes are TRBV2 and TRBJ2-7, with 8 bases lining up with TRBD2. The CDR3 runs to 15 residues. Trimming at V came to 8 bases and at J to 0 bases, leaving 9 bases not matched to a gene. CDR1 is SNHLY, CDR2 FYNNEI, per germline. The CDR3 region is CASGGGSGSSYEQYF. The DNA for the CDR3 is TGTGCCAGCGGGGGAGGAAGCGGGAGCTCCTACGAGCAGTACTTC.